This T cell receptor (beta chain) was sequenced in a study of cytotoxic CD8 clonotypes in ibrutinib-treated CLL. Regarding the study as a whole: Contraction or stability on treatment was seen for public clonotypes, which were uncommon. Clonality (at baseline) was higher than in age-matched healthy donors and tracked circulating CD8+ T-cell counts.

The germline V gene has CDR1 SEHNR and CDR2 FQNEAQ (reference sequence). The trim removed 5 bases at V and 0 bases at J, leaving 9 bases unmatched. The CDR3 runs 17 residues. Frozen-stored PBMCs produced roughly 2 micrograms of genomic DNA for TCR beta libraries. Comment on this clone: The antigen is undetermined.

Method: immunoSEQ multiplex PCR; TCRdb's copy keeps in-frame clones and lacks some. The sample lists 250,000 to 350,000 clones; 76% were seen once. The V and J genes are TRBV7-9 and TRBJ2-2, with TRBD1 matching over 7 bases. The sequence was obtained from a human donor with chronic lymphocytic leukemia. The source was PBMCs, collected at disease progression, from a patient treated with ibrutinib. CDR3 nucleotides: TGTGCCAGCAGCGGTCAGGGGGTAGAGCCGAACACCGGGGAGCTGTTTTTT. It yields the protein CASSGQGVEPNTGELFF.